These T cell receptor beta chains were read from a single sample in a study of Tregs in tolerant kidney transplant recipients. The method was immunoSEQ multiplex PCR; TCRdb's version includes in-frame clones alone and lacks a portion of them. Among 45,000 or so clones listed, roughly nine tenths were seen once. The sequencing here drew on CD8+ T cells from blood (PBMCs), taken 12 months after the transplant. These receptors all stem from a human patient who received a combined kidney and bone marrow transplant. Some T cells may arise from the graft donor. Each CDR3 is given with its conserved first and last residue. Each record gives: J gene, V gene, D gene, clone size, CDR3 protein, CDR3 DNA. A D gene is named only where the DNA matches it firmly. Rows may omit the clone size; those that give it use once, few, many or a size class.

J: TRBJ2-3
V: TRBV27
D: TRBD2
size: once
CDR3: CASTGTSIDGTQYF
DNA: TGTGCCAGCACCGGGACTAGTATTGACGGTACGCAGTATTTT

J: TRBJ2-2
V: TRBV11-2
D: NA
size: NA
CDR3: CASSRYGTGELFF
DNA: TGTGCCAGCAGCCGCTATGGTACCGGGGAGCTGTTTTTT

J: TRBJ2-7
V: TRBV6-6
D: NA
size: NA
CDR3: CASSSGSYEQYF
DNA: TGTGCCAGCAGTTCCGGGAGCTACGAGCAGTACTTC

J: TRBJ2-7
V: TRBV21-1
D: NA
size: medium-sized
CDR3: CASSPGGSGRRAQYF
DNA: TGTGCCAGCAGCCCGGGAGGTAGCGGGAGACGGGCGCAGTACTTC

J: TRBJ1-2
V: TRBV5-4
D: TRBD1
size: few
CDR3: CASSGPGQGVRYTF
DNA: TGTGCCAGCAGCGGGCCAGGACAGGGGGTTCGCTACACCTTC

J: TRBJ2-3
V: TRBV2
D: TRBD2
size: NA
CDR3: CASRRAGGPTDTQYF
DNA: TGTGCCAGCAGACGGGCGGGAGGACCCACAGATACGCAGTATTTT

J: TRBJ1-2
V: TRBV5-4
D: TRBD1
size: NA
CDR3: CASSQGQGGTYGYTF
DNA: TGTGCCAGCAGCCAGGGACAGGGGGGCACCTATGGCTACACCTTC

J: TRBJ1-2
V: TRBV10-2
D: NA
size: NA
CDR3: CASSEYSRNYGYTF
DNA: TGCGCCAGCAGTGAGTACAGTAGAAACTATGGCTACACCTTC

J: TRBJ2-1
V: TRBV27
D: TRBD2
size: NA
CDR3: CASSIILAGTNEQFF
DNA: TGTGCCAGCAGTATCATACTAGCGGGAACCAATGAGCAGTTCTTC

J: TRBJ2-7
V: TRBV27
D: NA
size: NA
CDR3: CASSYRANYEQYF
DNA: TGTGCCAGCAGTTACAGGGCAAACTACGAGCAGTACTTC

J: TRBJ2-1
V: TRBV30
D: NA
size: NA
CDR3: CAWSVGYNEQFF
DNA: TGTGCCTGGAGCGTCGGGTACAATGAGCAGTTCTTC

J: TRBJ2-3
V: TRBV7-9
D: NA
size: NA
CDR3: CASSGVQGGGDTQYF
DNA: TGTGCCAGCAGCGGCGTTCAGGGGGGAGGAGATACGCAGTATTTT

J: TRBJ2-2
V: TRBV11-2
D: TRBD2
size: NA
CDR3: CASSLLAGGWTGELFF
DNA: TGTGCCAGCAGCTTGTTAGCGGGGGGGTGGACCGGGGAGCTGTTTTTT

J: TRBJ2-7
V: TRBV4-1
D: TRBD1
size: NA
CDR3: CASSHGQGEGYEQYF
DNA: TGCGCCAGCAGCCACGGACAGGGAGAGGGCTACGAGCAGTACTTC

J: TRBJ1-1
V: TRBV2
D: TRBD1
size: NA
CDR3: CASSVDRANTEAFF
DNA: TGTGCCAGCAGTGTGGACAGGGCGAACACTGAAGCTTTCTTT

J: TRBJ2-1
V: TRBV4-1
D: TRBD2
size: NA
CDR3: CASSQVVSGSVNEQFF
DNA: TGCGCCAGCAGCCAAGTCGTCAGCGGGAGCGTCAATGAGCAGTTCTTC

J: TRBJ1-2
V: TRBV2
D: TRBD1
size: NA
CDR3: CASSEQGEANYGYTF
DNA: TGTGCCAGCAGTGAGCAGGGGGAAGCTAACTATGGCTACACCTTC

J: TRBJ2-1
V: TRBV4-1
D: TRBD2
size: once
CDR3: CASSLSLAIVLNEQFF
DNA: TGCGCCAGCAGCCTTTCACTAGCGATTGTCCTCAATGAGCAGTTCTTC

J: TRBJ1-3
V: TRBV13
D: TRBD1
size: NA
CDR3: CASSGTGVYGNTIYF
DNA: TGTGCCAGCTCCGGGACAGGGGTATATGGAAACACCATATATTTT

J: TRBJ1-4
V: TRBV7-9
D: TRBD1
size: NA
CDR3: CASSLVGTGDEKLFF
DNA: TGTGCCAGCAGCTTAGTCGGGACAGGGGATGAAAAACTGTTTTTT

J: TRBJ1-5
V: TRBV6-6
D: NA
size: NA
CDR3: CASTGVNNQPQHF
DNA: TGTGCCAGCACGGGGGTGAACAATCAGCCCCAGCATTTT

J: TRBJ2-3
V: TRBV18
D: NA
size: NA
CDR3: CASSDMLSDTDTQYF
DNA: TGTGCCAGCTCAGACATGCTATCTGACACAGATACGCAGTATTTT

J: TRBJ2-1
V: TRBV13
D: TRBD1
size: NA
CDR3: CASSEGQGSYNEQFF
DNA: TGTGCCAGCAGCGAGGGACAGGGGTCCTACAATGAGCAGTTCTTC

J: TRBJ2-3
V: TRBV7-3
D: NA
size: once
CDR3: CASSSQGGTDTQYF
DNA: TGTGCCAGCAGCTCCCAGGGTGGCACAGATACGCAGTATTTT

J: TRBJ2-3
V: TRBV6-4
D: TRBD2
size: NA
CDR3: CASSNLAGGDTQYF
DNA: TGTGCCAGCAGTAATTTAGCGGGAGGAGATACGCAGTATTTT

J: TRBJ2-7
V: TRBV7-6
D: TRBD2
size: NA
CDR3: CASSRGGPEQYF
DNA: TGTGCCAGCAGCCGCGGGGGGCCCGAGCAGTACTTC

J: TRBJ2-1
V: TRBV21-1
D: NA
size: NA
CDR3: CASSTSPSGRVYEQFF
DNA: TGTGCCAGCAGCACCTCCCCTAGCGGGAGGGTATATGAGCAGTTCTTC

J: TRBJ2-7
V: TRBV9
D: TRBD2
size: NA
CDR3: CASSDGTSGYEQYF
DNA: TGTGCCAGCAGCGACGGGACTAGCGGTTACGAGCAGTACTTC

J: TRBJ2-1
V: TRBV13
D: TRBD2
size: NA
CDR3: CASSQTSGSFSYNEQFF
DNA: TGTGCCAGCAGCCAGACTAGCGGGAGTTTCTCCTACAATGAGCAGTTCTTC

J: TRBJ2-7
V: TRBV5-5
D: TRBD2
size: once
CDR3: CASSQGALYGRTYEQYF
DNA: TGTGCCAGCAGCCAAGGGGCCCTATACGGGAGGACCTACGAGCAGTACTTC

J: TRBJ2-1
V: TRBV28
D: TRBD2
size: once
CDR3: CASSLGLAGGVYNEQFF
DNA: TGTGCCAGCAGTTTGGGACTAGCGGGGGGGGTCTACAATGAGCAGTTCTTC

J: TRBJ2-2
V: TRBV11-3
D: NA
size: NA
CDR3: CASSPNTGELFF
DNA: TGTGCCAGCAGCCCTAACACCGGGGAGCTGTTTTTT

J: TRBJ2-7
V: TRBV18
D: TRBD1
size: NA
CDR3: CASSHRDRFYEQYF
DNA: TGTGCCAGCTCACACCGGGACAGATTCTACGAGCAGTACTTC

J: TRBJ1-2
V: TRBV4-3
D: NA
size: NA
CDR3: CASSQDIGSYGYTF
DNA: TGCGCCAGCAGCCAAGATATAGGGAGCTATGGCTACACCTTC

J: TRBJ2-1
V: TRBV15
D: NA
size: NA
CDR3: CATSKGAEGAYNEQFF
DNA: TGTGCCACCAGCAAAGGGGCGGAGGGAGCCTACAATGAGCAGTTCTTC

J: TRBJ2-1
V: TRBV30
D: TRBD2
size: NA
CDR3: CAWIGAGGPNEQFF
DNA: TGTGCCTGGATAGGGGCGGGAGGGCCAAATGAGCAGTTCTTC

J: TRBJ2-3
V: TRBV5-8
D: TRBD2
size: NA
CDR3: CASSLGLAGTSRTQYF
DNA: TGTGCCAGCAGCCTGGGACTAGCGGGGACTTCTCGAACGCAGTATTTT

J: TRBJ2-7
V: TRBV19
D: NA
size: once
CDR3: CASSISTAYEQYF
DNA: TGTGCCAGTAGTATCTCAACAGCCTACGAGCAGTACTTC

J: TRBJ2-2
V: TRBV7-9
D: TRBD1
size: NA
CDR3: CASSLLRTGDTGELFF
DNA: TGTGCCAGCAGCTTACTCAGGACAGGGGACACCGGGGAGCTGTTTTTT

J: TRBJ1-6
V: TRBV9
D: NA
size: NA
CDR3: CASSVGDTSYNSPLHF
DNA: TGTGCCAGCAGCGTGGGGGACACCTCCTATAATTCCCCCCTCCACTTT

J: TRBJ2-2
V: TRBV1
D: NA
size: few
CDR3: CTSSRQGEAGELFF
DNA: TGCACCAGCAGTCGTCAGGGGGAGGCCGGGGAGCTGTTTTTT